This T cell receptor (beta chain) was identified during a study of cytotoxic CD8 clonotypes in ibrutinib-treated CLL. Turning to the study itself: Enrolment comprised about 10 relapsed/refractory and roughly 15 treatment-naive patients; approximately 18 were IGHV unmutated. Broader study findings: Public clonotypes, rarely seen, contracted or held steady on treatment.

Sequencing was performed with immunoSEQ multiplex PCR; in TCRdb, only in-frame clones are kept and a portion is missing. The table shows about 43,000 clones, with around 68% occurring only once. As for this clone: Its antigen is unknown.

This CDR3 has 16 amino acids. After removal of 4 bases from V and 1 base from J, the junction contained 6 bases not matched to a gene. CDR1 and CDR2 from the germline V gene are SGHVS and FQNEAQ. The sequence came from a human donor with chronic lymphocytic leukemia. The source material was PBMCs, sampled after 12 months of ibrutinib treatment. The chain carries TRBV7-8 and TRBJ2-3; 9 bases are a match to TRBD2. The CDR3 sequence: CASSSRIAGGTDTQYF. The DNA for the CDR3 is TGTGCCAGCAGCTCCAGAATAGCGGGGGGCACAGATACGCAGTATTTT.